This note documents a single T cell receptor (beta chain) sequence. This clonotype was seen more than once but under ten times. Its binding antigen is unknown. No base-level quality is on record; no much larger clone is a single base apart. CDR1 and CDR2 are read off the germline V gene (reference sequence) as LGHDT and YNNKEL. Counted from cysteine to phenylalanine, this CDR3 has 17 amino acids. The entry retains the CDR3 DNA only, 51 bases that are in frame from base 1. Trimming leaves V shorter by 1 base and J shorter by 2 bases, with the junction holding 6 bases beyond the gene matches. T-allo10 cells derived from donors were reported to be host alloantigen-specific and anergic, and to suppress in an alloantigen-specific manner. Sequenced on an Illumina MiSeq. TCRdb trimmed the raw reads at Q25, called clones with MiXCR and kept productive beta chains. One record per CDR3 amino acid sequence lists the most common genes and DNA. The sample records about 68,000 distinct CDR3 sequences, about 69% of which are singletons. 7.6% of the sample is taken by the ten largest.

These data come from a study of type 1 regulatory T cells (dated by TCRdb to 2020 to 2022). Some background on the complete study: The study characterized an in vitro protocol that generated a Tr1-enriched, alloantigen-specific CD4 T cell product named T-allo10. T-allo10 was under clinical evaluation in patients with hematological malignancies receiving allogeneic hematopoietic stem cell transplantation.

The chain couples TRBV3-1 to TRBJ2-3, with 10 bases in between that match TRBD2. The sequence was collected from a human donor in good health. The specimen sequenced was cultured T cells, either the whole culture or a sorted T cell fraction (not recorded which). This specimen's cell subset or site label, per the study, means: Tr1-enriched cell product generated in vitro against host alloantigens. The DNA sequence is given as TGTGCCAGCAGCCAAGTCTCTAGCGGGAGCTTCACAGATACGCAGTATTTT. Its protein product is CASSQVSSGSFTDTQYF.